The entry that follows covers one T cell receptor beta chain sequence. The specificity of this receptor is unknown. This entry belongs to a study of cytomegalovirus exposure and HLA in healthy donors (dated by TCRdb to about 2017). Broadly, across the study: An earlier analysis of around 600 of the donors reported 276 Gb of sequence data and some 100 million unique TCR beta sequences from approximately 180 million T cells. HLA typing included class I and class II loci at four-digit resolution. The genetic ancestry cluster associated with self-reported Caucasian donors included 65% to 90% of the 398 genotyped donors. An early release that covered about 600 HLA-typed donors contained approximately 290 gigabases of sequencing data and 75 million to 100 million unique TCR sequences. To predict cytomegalovirus infection status, the study brought together high-throughput TCR immunosequencing, statistical association of individual TCRs with disease status, and machine learning. A later analysis re-examined previously published TCR beta repertoires from several hundred donors and added high-resolution HLA genotyping to investigate patterns of TCR occurrence. The study aimed to test whether cataloging public T cell receptors could reveal signatures of past pathogen exposure. Donor age, sex, ethnicity and CMV serostatus were compiled alongside the repertoire data. Typing coverage differed by locus: A, B, C, DRB1 and DQB1 were typed in roughly 620-630 donors, DQA1 in roughly 510, DPA1 in some 610, and DPB1 in 472. An earlier analysis of 587 of the donors applied high-throughput TCR beta sequencing to assess whether each TCR beta V gene segment acted as functional or pseudogenic. Because of strong linkage in the cohort, a handful of DR-DQ haplotypes were treated as single units for association and clustering. A separate validation cohort of over a hundred different subjects was used in addition to the 666-subject first cohort. The later analysis used no new phenotypic data to find candidate immune exposures, relying instead on TCR beta sequences and their occurrence across donors. All discovery cohort repertoires had been generated using a single sequencing platform. The study profiled the T cell repertoires of under 700 subjects by immunosequencing and related them to cytomegalovirus serostatus. A later genetic analysis took genome-wide SNP genotypes for 398 of the 666 donors and used that subset as a discovery cohort. Among 300 to 500 genotyped donors of the cohort, an average of around 250,000 unique TCR beta nucleotide sequences was sequenced per donor, of which roughly 17% were non-productive.

The CDR3, from cysteine to phenylalanine, totals 16 residues. Only CDR3 DNA remains: 48 bases, in frame from the first base. Unmatched junction bases come to 2, with V trimmed by 1 base and J by 0 bases. CDR1 SEHNR and CDR2 FQNEAQ are derived from the germline V gene (reference sequence). Preparation of the library involved the immunoSEQ multiplex PCR assay. For the multiplex PCR, a mixture combining 60 forward primers for TCR Vbeta segments and 13 reverse primers for TCR Jbeta segments was used. The CDR3 region of rearranged TCR beta genes was amplified from genomic DNA with a multiplex PCR assay. On the Illumina HiSeq System, the amplified TCR beta libraries were sequenced as 87-base-pair reads. The authors' pipeline ran thus. In a later analysis, some 80 million unique TCR beta chains were counted across the 690 or so repertoires, and around 10 million of these chains were shared by at least two donors. Raw reads were error-corrected and collapsed into unique sequences with a nearest-neighbor algorithm that merged closely related sequences to remove PCR and sequencing errors. Alignment of CDR3 sequences to IMGT reference sequences was used to assign V, D and J gene segments. For a sequence to be retained, at least a six-nucleotide match to both a V gene segment and a J gene segment was required. A rearrangement counted as productive if the CDR3 had no stop codons and remained in frame with V and J, and every other rearrangement counted as non-productive. CDR3 was defined according to IMGT convention as the region running from the second conserved V-encoded cysteine to the conserved J-encoded phenylalanine. Sequences without an unambiguous match to a single V gene segment were excluded from the earlier analysis of 450 to 650 of the donors. An earlier analysis of a few hundred of the donors called V segments functional above 56.7% productive rearrangements and segregating when the between-donor standard deviation exceeded 5%. A statistical classification framework was built for diagnosing cytomegalovirus status from the catalog of TCR beta chain sequences. In a later analysis, TCR nucleotide sequences were compared against IMGT/GENE-DB human TR gene sequences so that V and J genes could be assigned. A later analysis assigned CDR3 sequences and most-parsimonious VDJ recombination scenarios with the TCRdist pipeline. In a later analysis, each TCR beta chain was defined by its CDR3 amino acid sequence together with its V-gene family, and reads lacking a unique V-gene family were excluded. A later analysis removed over 500 highly shared, low-generation-probability nucleotide sequences to deal with suspected cross-contamination and a sequencing artifact. For each public chain, a later analysis derived a clonal expansion index from normalized ranks of inferred template counts within each repertoire. Generation probabilities in a later analysis came from a VDJ recombination model fitted to out-of-frame rearrangements, and those results were checked against IGoR. In a later analysis, hypergeometric tests were used to score TCR-TCR, TCR-HLA and TCR-CMV co-occurrence, with a repertoire-size bias correction applied to TCR pairs. To estimate false discovery rates, a later analysis permuted the HLA or CMV assignments 20 times. A later analysis grouped co-occurring TCRs with DBSCAN, adding TCRdist sequence similarity when clustering within HLA-allele-positive subsets. For co-occurrence clustering, repertoires with fewer than 30,000 or more than 120,000 public chains were excluded, along with four to six repertoires with anomalous nucleotide sharing. TCRdb took this table from immuneACCESS and kept in-frame rearrangements with V and J called. Such tables lack part of the clones; where checked against another copy, unresolved V genes explain under half of the gap, and the rest is unexplained. The D gene and trimming were derived from the DNA, and the V and J assignments and clone size from that table. The sample table records approximately 130,000 clones. Together, the top ten hold 2% of the sample.

The cohort consisted of fewer than 700 healthy bone marrow donors. All cohort members were sampled while nominally healthy, although unrecorded immune exposures were likely present. The donor was CMV seronegative and belonged to the group of 350 to 400 seronegative cohort members. A peripheral blood sample was provided by each donor, and peripheral blood mononuclear cells were used for TCR beta sequencing. The Qiagen DNeasy Blood Extraction Kit was used to extract genomic DNA from the blood cell samples. Study-level results and caveats: A further reported finding was that TCR beta sequences accurately predicted the HLA-A and HLA-B alleles for most subjects in the first cohort. Linkage disequilibrium might explain the correlated functional status among segregating V segments, but an unknown experimental factor could not be excluded. A group of highly shared sequence variants was considered likely to be a technical artifact of the sequencing pipeline. Roughly uniform sequencing depth across donors was assumed in presence/absence analyses, although this assumption may not hold. Some IMGT-functional V segments, including TRBV6-2 and TRBV6-3, could not be told apart with the 87-base-pair reads, so those segments were excluded. The earlier analysis of 587 of the donors excluded fewer than 20 rarely observed V segments, including chromosome 9 orphons, because counts were too low. CMV serostatus was the only immune exposure information available for the cohort. In an earlier analysis of some 640 of the donors, most TCR beta V segments were observed in productive rearrangements about 87% or about 30% of the time, broadly matching IMGT annotations. The classifier was reported to diagnose cytomegalovirus status with high specificity and sensitivity in both the original cohort and the validation cohort. A later analysis associated about 16,000 TCR beta sequences with specific HLA alleles at a false discovery rate of 0.05. Assigning TCR associations to individual alleles was difficult when HLA alleles, especially DR and DQ, strongly co-occurred. Because HLA typing was unavailable for some donors at each locus, only the typed subset was used in association tests. A few of the identified cytomegalovirus-associated TCR beta chains were confirmed in vitro to be specific for cytomegalovirus antigens. Most TCR sequences were observed very rarely across donors, whereas some public TCRs were present in many individuals. In a later analysis, HLA-associated TCR beta chains were found to be more clonally expanded and to have lower generation probabilities than equally common non-associated chains. A later genetic analysis associated a missense DCLRE1C variant with V-gene and J-gene trimming of TCR beta chains, and an independent cohort replicated the association. The authors suggested that the approach could potentially be generalized to other disease states and immunological phenotypes. According to a later genetic analysis, donors in an Asian-associated ancestry cluster had fewer N-insertions in productive TCRs than the roughly 670-donor mean. In a later analysis, TCR association rates were found to vary across HLA loci, with the most associated TCRs seen for DRB1 alleles and the fewest for HLA-C alleles. In a later analysis, most CMV-associated TCR beta chains were found to appear HLA-restricted, with HLA associations seemingly driven largely by CMV exposure. The cohort was sequenced for TCR beta chains only, and without alpha or paired-chain data the features that could be detected were limited. According to a later analysis, parvovirus B19, influenza, CMV and Epstein-Barr virus appeared linked to several top co-occurrence clusters. The study gave a list of 150 to 200 TCR beta chains associated with cytomegalovirus.

The source of this sequence is a woman aged 55 to 70 in good health and CMV-seronegative. The chain is made from TRBV7-9 and TRBJ1-4, with 7 junctional bases fitting TRBD1. Sample: PBMCs. The CDR3 in this case is CASSLGDRATNEKLFF. The sequenced DNA is TGTGCCAGCAGCTTAGGGGACAGAGCAACTAATGAAAAACTGTTTTTT.